The 10 T cell receptor beta chains below were found in one sample sequenced in a study of shared clonotypes between healthy human individuals. Some clones are missing from TCRdb's copy, which holds only in-frame ones; the method was immunoSEQ multiplex PCR. The table shows about 1.1 million clones, with approximately 80% occurring only once. The specimen was memory CD4+ T cells from PBMCs. Regarding subset: CD45RA-negative fraction. Every receptor here comes from a young man in good health. Some clones in this sample may be carry-over from other donors' samples.

Only a few counts were recorded for this clone. This chain connects TRBV6-1 to TRBJ2-7; a weak D match, TRBD1 (6 bases). V dropped 6 bases and J dropped 2 bases, with 14 bases sitting between them. This CDR3 contains 14 residues. Germline V gene data show CDR1 as MNHNS and CDR2 as SASEGT. Here the CDR3 reads CASRRQASPYEQYF. DNA of the CDR3: TGTGCCAGCAGACGACAGGCCTCGCCCTACGAGCAGTACTTC.

The chain uses TRBV19 and TRBJ2-7, with 9 bases matching TRBD1. The germline CDR1 and CDR2 sequences are LNHDA and SQIVND (reference sequence). The CDR3 extends over 16 amino acids. The V segment lost 6 bases and the J segment 0 bases; nucleotides outside the gene matches: 9. The CDR3 bases are TGTGCCAGTAGCACTTCCGGGACAGGGTTCTCCTACGAGCAGTACTTC. It encodes CASSTSGTGFSYEQYF.

V usage is TRBV5-1 and J usage is TRBJ2-5; D may be TRBD2 (5 bases). The germline V gene encodes CDR1 SGHRS and CDR2 YFSETQ. There are 14 residues in the CDR3. V dropped 2 bases and J dropped 4 bases, with 12 bases sitting between them. The CDR3 region is CASSLGSGPETQYF. The CDR3 region has the DNA TGCGCCAGCAGCTTAGGGAGTGGGCCAGAGACCCAGTACTTC.

This sequence joins TRBV5-1 and TRBJ2-7; D gene unclear. V was clipped by 4 bases and J by 1 base, with 18 bases between them. Germline V gene data show CDR1 as SGHRS and CDR2 as YFSETQ. This CDR3 contains 16 residues. CDR3 region: CASSQIGTKPSYEQYF. The CDR3 region has the DNA TGCGCCAGCAGCCAAATCGGTACGAAGCCGTCCTACGAGCAGTACTTC.

The chain is built from TRBV7-9 and TRBJ2-1, with D possibly matching TRBD2 (5 bases). The V gene lost 5 bases and the J gene lost 6 bases, with 17 bases spanning the gap. Per germline, CDR1 SEHNR and CDR2 FQNEAQ (reference sequence). The CDR3 length is 15 residues. The CDR3 sequence is CASSPNTARGNEQFF. CDR3 DNA: TGTGCCAGCAGCCCAAATACCGCTCGGGGCAATGAGCAGTTCTTC.

The chain uses TRBV30 and TRBJ2-3, with D possibly matching TRBD2 (6 bases). V was cut by 2 bases and J by 0 bases, with 12 bases left in between. CDR3 length: 15 residues. Germline lookup yields CDR1 GTSNPN and CDR2 SVGIG (reference sequence). The DNA for the CDR3 is TGTGCCTGGAGTTCGGGGCGGGGAAGCACAGATACGCAGTATTTT. This translates into CAWSSGRGSTDTQYF.

V gene TRBV4-3 combines with J gene TRBJ1-1; no definite D call. This CDR3 is built from 14 residues. In germline, CDR1 is LGHNA, CDR2 YSLEER. The V end was cut by 1 base, the J end by 8 bases, with 14 bases between. The CDR3 DNA sequence: TGCGCCAGCAGCCAAGTCTCCCGAAGCGGCGAAGCTTTCTTT. Translating it yields CASSQVSRSGEAFF.

This chain links TRBV2 with TRBJ2-2; possibly TRBD1 for D (6 bases). V was trimmed by 4 bases and J by 7 bases, leaving 10 bases between them. The germline gives CDR1 SNHLY, CDR2 FYNNEI. CDR3 size: 13 residues. The CDR3 loop is CASSGTAYGELFF. The CDR3 DNA sequence: TGTGCCAGCAGTGGGACAGCATACGGGGAGCTGTTTTTT.

The chain couples TRBV5-4 to TRBJ2-7; D is perhaps TRBD1 (6 bases). Germline CDR1 is SGHNT and CDR2 is YYREEE (reference sequence). This CDR3 has 16 amino acids. V was shortened by 4 bases and J by 7 bases, with 24 bases between the two germline ends. The CDR3 loop reads CASSNGQRGSLGEQYF. The CDR3 region has the DNA TGTGCCAGCAGCAACGGACAGAGGGGATCCCTTGGGGAGCAGTACTTC.

This sequence joins TRBV7-2 and TRBJ2-7, with D unresolved. The germline V and J ends were trimmed by 2 bases and 5 bases, with 10 bases remaining between them. The germline V gene encodes CDR1 SGHTA and CDR2 FQGNSA. The CDR3 is 13 residues long. CDR3 protein: CASSLRSRDEQYF. CDR3 sequence (DNA): TGTGCCAGCAGCTTAAGGAGTCGCGACGAGCAGTACTTC.